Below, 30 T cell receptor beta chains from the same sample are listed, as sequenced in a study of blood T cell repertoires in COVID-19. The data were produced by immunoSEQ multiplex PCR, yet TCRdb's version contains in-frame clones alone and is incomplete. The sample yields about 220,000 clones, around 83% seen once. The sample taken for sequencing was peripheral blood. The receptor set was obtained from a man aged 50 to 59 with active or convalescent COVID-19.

This CDR3 reads CATSRDLRYEQYF. The DNA of the CDR3 is TGTGCCACCAGCAGAGATCTGCGGTACGAGCAGTACTTC. The chain combines TRBV15 with TRBJ2-7; D unclear. Germline assignment: CDR1 LNHNV and CDR2 YYDKDF (reference sequence). The CDR3 spans 13 residues. V gave up 0 bases and J gave up 4 bases, with 7 bases separating them.

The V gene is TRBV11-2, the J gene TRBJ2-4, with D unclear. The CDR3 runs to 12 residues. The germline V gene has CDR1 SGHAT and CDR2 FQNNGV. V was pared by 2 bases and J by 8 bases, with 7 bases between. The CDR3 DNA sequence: TGTGCCAGCAGCTTACCCCGTGACATTCAGTACTTC. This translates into CASSLPRDIQYF.

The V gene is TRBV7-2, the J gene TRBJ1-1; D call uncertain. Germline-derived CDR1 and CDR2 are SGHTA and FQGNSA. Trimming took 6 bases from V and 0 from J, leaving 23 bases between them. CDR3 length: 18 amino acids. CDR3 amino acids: CASSQRPGRSSMNTEAFF. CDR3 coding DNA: TGTGCCAGCAGTCAACGTCCCGGGAGATCGTCCATGAACACTGAAGCTTTCTTT.

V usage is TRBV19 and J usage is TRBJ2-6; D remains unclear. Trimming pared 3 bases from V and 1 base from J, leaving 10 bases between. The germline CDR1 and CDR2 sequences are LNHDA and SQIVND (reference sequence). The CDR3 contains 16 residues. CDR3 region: CASSMDSLSGANVLTF. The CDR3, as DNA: TGTGCCAGTAGTATGGATAGCCTGTCTGGGGCCAACGTCCTGACTTTC.

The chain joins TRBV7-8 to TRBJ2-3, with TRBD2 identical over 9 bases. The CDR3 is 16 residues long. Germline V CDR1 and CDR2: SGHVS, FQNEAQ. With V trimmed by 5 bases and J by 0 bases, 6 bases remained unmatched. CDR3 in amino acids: CASSTRLAASTDTQYF. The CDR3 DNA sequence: TGTGCCAGCAGCACCCGACTAGCGGCTAGCACAGATACGCAGTATTTT.

This CDR3 is CASSLMRGSTEAFF. The DNA for the CDR3 is TGCGCCAGCAGCTTGATGCGGGGCTCTACTGAAGCTTTCTTT. The V call is TRBV5-1, the J call TRBJ1-1, with D possibly TRBD1 on 5 matching bases. Deletions cut 1 base from V and 5 bases from J, with 12 bases between. The germline V gene has CDR1 SGHRS and CDR2 YFSETQ. The CDR3 is 14 residues long.

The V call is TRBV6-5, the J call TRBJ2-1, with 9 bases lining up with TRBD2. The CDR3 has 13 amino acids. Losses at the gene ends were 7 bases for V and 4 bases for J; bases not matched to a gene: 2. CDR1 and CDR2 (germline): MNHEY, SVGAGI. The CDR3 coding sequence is TGTGCCAGCAATAGCGGGAGTTACAATGAGCAGTTCTTC. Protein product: CASNSGSYNEQFF.

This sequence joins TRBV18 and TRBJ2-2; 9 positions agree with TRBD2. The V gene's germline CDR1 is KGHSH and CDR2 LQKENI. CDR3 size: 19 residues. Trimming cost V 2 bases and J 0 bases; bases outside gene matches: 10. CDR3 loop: CASSPLAGALRPNTGELFF. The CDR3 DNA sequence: TGTGCCAGCTCACCATTAGCGGGGGCCTTAAGGCCGAACACCGGGGAGCTGTTTTTT.

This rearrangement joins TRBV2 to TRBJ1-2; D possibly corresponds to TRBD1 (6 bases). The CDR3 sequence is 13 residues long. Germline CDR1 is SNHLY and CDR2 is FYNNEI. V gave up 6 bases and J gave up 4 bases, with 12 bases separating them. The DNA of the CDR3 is TGTGCCAGCAGCCCTGGGGGCAGCTATGGCTACACCTTC. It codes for CASSPGGSYGYTF.

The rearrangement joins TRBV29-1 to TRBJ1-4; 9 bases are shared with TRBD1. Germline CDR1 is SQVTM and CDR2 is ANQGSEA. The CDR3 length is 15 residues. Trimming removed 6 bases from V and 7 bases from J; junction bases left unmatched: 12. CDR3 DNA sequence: TGCAGCGTAACCGGGGGGGGACAGGGCCCTGAAAAACTGTTTTTT. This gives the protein CSVTGGGQGPEKLFF.

The CDR3 reads CASSFVAGELFF. CDR3 in DNA: TGTGCCAGCAGCTTCGTAGCCGGGGAGCTGTTTTTT. The chain recombines TRBV7-2 with TRBJ2-2; unclear D gene. CDR1 and CDR2 (germline): SGHTA, FQGNSA. Between the trimmed V and J ends, which lost 3 bases and 6 bases, there was a span of 5 bases. The CDR3 runs 12 residues.

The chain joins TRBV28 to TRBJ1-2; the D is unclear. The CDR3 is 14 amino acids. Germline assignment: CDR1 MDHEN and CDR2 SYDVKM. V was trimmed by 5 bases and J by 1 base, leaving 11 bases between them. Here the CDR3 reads CASSQTGVNYGYTF. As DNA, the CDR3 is TGTGCCAGCAGTCAGACGGGAGTTAACTATGGCTACACCTTC.

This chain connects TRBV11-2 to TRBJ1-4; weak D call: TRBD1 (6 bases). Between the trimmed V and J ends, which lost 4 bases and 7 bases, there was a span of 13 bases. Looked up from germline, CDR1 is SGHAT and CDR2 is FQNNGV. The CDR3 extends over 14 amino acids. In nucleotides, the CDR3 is TGTGCCAGCAGCTCGGTGGGGGCAAGTGAAAAACTGTTTTTT. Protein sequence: CASSSVGASEKLFF.

The CDR3 DNA follows: TGTGCCAGCAGCTTACTAGCGGGAGGGCATAACACAGATACGCAGTATTTT. Amino acids: CASSLLAGGHNTDTQYF. This sequence joins TRBV5-4 and TRBJ2-3, with 13 bases aligning to TRBD2. The CDR3 runs 17 residues. CDR1 SGHNT and CDR2 YYREEE come from the germline V gene (reference sequence). Trimming removed 2 bases from V and 2 bases from J; junction bases left unmatched: 5.

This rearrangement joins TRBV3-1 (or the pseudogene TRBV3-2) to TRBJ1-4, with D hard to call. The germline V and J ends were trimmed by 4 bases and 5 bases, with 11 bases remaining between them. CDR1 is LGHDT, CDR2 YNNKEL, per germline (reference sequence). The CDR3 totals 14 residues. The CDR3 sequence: CASSLREMNEKLFF. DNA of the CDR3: TGTGCCAGCAGCCTGAGAGAAATGAATGAAAAACTGTTTTTT.

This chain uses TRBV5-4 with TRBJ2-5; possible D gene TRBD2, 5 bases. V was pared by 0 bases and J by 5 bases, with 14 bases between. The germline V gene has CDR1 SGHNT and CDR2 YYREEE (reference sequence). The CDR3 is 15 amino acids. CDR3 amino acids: CASSLGGLAQETQYF. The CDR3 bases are TGTGCCAGCAGCTTGGGTGGACTCGCCCAGGAGACCCAGTACTTC.

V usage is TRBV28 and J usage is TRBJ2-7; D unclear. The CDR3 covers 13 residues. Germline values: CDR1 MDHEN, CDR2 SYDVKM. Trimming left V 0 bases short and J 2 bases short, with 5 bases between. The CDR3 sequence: CASSLWETYEQYF. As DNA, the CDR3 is TGTGCCAGCAGTTTATGGGAGACCTACGAGCAGTACTTC.

The CDR3 sequence is CASSLGRLEAFF. The CDR3, as DNA: TGTGCCAGCAGCTTAGGGCGGCTTGAAGCTTTCTTT. The V gene is TRBV11-2, the J gene TRBJ1-1; unclear D gene. V lost 1 base to trimming and J lost 7 bases, with 7 bases between them. The CDR3 has 12 residues. Germline V gives CDR1 SGHAT, CDR2 FQNNGV. The variable domain in full, with the rest retrieved from reference TRBV11-2 and TRBJ1-1, is EAGVAQSPRYKIIEKRQSVAFWCNPISGHATLYWYQQILGQGPKLLIQFQNNGVVDDSQLPKDRFSAERLKGVDSTLKIQPAKLEDSAVYLCASSLGRLEAFFGQGTRLTVV.

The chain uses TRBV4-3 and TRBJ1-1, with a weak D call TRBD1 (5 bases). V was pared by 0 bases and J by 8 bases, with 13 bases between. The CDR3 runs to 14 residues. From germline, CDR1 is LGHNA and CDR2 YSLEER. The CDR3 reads CASSQDWRTPEAFF. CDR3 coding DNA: TGCGCCAGCAGCCAAGATTGGCGGACACCCGAAGCTTTCTTT.

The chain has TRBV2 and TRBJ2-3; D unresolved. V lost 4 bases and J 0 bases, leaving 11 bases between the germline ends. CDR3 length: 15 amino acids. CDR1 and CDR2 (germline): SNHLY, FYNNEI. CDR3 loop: CASSAPWASTDTQYF. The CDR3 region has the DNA TGTGCCAGCAGTGCCCCTTGGGCTAGCACAGATACGCAGTATTTT.

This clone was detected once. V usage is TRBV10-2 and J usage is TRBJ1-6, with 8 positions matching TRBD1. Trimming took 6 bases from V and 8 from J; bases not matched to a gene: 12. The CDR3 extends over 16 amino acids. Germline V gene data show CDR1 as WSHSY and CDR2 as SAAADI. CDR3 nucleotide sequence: TGCGCCAGCAGAATCCAGCAGGGGGCAAGGTATTCACCCCTCCACTTT. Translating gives CASRIQQGARYSPLHF.

The CDR3: CASSLSTRLLAGYNEQFF. The CDR3, as DNA: TGTGCCAGCAGTTTGTCTACGAGACTACTAGCGGGTTACAATGAGCAGTTCTTC. The chain has TRBV28 and TRBJ2-1; 9 bases line up with TRBD2. Trimming removed 3 bases from V and 4 bases from J; junction bases left unmatched: 13. The V gene's germline CDR1 is MDHEN and CDR2 SYDVKM. This CDR3 contains 18 residues.

CDR3 residues: CASHRTGINTIYF. CDR3 nucleotides: TGTGCCAGTCACCGGACAGGGATAAACACCATATATTTT. The chain uses TRBV6-5 and TRBJ1-3; 8 bases are a match to TRBD1. Germline CDR1 MNHEY, CDR2 SVGAGI. The CDR3 is 13 amino acids. V trimming: 9 bases; J trimming: 6 bases; junction bases outside the gene matches: 7.

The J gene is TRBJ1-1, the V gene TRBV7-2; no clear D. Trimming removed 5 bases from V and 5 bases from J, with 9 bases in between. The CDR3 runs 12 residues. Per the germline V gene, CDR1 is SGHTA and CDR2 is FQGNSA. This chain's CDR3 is CASSQPGTEAFF. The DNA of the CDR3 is TGTGCCAGCAGCCAACCCGGGACTGAAGCTTTCTTT. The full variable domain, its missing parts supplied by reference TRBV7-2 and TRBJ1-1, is GAGVSQSPSNKVTEKGKDVELRCDPISGHTALYWYRQSLGQGLEFLIYFQGNSAPDKSGLPSDRFSAERTGGSVSTLTIQRTQQEDSAVYLCASSQPGTEAFFGQGTRLTVV.

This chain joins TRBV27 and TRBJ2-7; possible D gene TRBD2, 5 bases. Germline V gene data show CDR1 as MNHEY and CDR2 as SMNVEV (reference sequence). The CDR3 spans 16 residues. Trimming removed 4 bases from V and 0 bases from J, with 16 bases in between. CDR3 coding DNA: TGTGCCAGCAGTTGGTCCCTTAGGCGGGTCTCCTACGAGCAGTACTTC. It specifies CASSWSLRRVSYEQYF.

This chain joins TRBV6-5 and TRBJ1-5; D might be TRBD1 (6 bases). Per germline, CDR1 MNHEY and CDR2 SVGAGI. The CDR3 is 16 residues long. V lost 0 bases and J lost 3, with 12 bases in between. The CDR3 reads CASSYSRGSNNQPQHF. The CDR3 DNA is TGTGCCAGCAGTTACTCCAGGGGTAGTAACAATCAGCCCCAGCATTTT.

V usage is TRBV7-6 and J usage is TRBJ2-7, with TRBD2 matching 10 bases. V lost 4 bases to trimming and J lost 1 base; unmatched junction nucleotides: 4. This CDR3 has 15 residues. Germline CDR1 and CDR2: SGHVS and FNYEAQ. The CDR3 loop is CASSSTSGWSYEQYF. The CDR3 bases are TGTGCCAGCAGCTCGACTAGCGGGTGGTCCTACGAGCAGTACTTC.

The CDR3 coding sequence is TGTGCCAGTATTAGTACAGATACGCAGTATTTT. This sequence encodes CASISTDTQYF. The chain recombines TRBV28 with TRBJ2-3; no reliable D call. Per the germline V gene, CDR1 is MDHEN and CDR2 is SYDVKM. V lost 9 bases to trimming and J lost 3 bases, with 7 bases between them. The CDR3 loop spans 11 amino acids. The variable domain in full, completed from reference TRBV28 and TRBJ2-3, reads DVKVTQSSRYLVKRTGEKVFLECVQDMDHENMFWYRQDPGLGLRLIYFSYDVKMKEKGDIPEGYSVSREKKERFSLILESASTNQTSMYLCASISTDTQYFGPGTRLTVL.

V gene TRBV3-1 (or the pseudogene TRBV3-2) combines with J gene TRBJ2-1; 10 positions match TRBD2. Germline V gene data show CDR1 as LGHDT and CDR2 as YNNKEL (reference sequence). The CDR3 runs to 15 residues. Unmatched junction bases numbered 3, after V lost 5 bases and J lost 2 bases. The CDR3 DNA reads TGTGCCAGCAGCTTAAGCGGGAGGGCCTACAATGAGCAGTTCTTC. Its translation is CASSLSGRAYNEQFF.

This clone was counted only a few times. The DNA for the CDR3 is TGTGCCCTAACAAGGCCGGGAGAGAACACTGAAGCTTTCTTT. This encodes CALTRPGENTEAFF. This chain uses TRBV28 with TRBJ1-1; D not certain. V was trimmed by 11 bases and J by 1 base, leaving 17 bases between them. Looked up from germline, CDR1 is MDHEN and CDR2 is SYDVKM. This CDR3 spans 14 amino acids.